The T cell receptor beta chain under discussion was sequenced for a study of STAT5B mutations in CD4+ large granular lymphocyte leukemia. Study as a whole: Healthy donors showed HLA-associated enrichment of the CDR3 'QG' motif. Notes on the study in general: TRBV06-family usage was enriched in top patient clones (8/27) versus controls (2/35). Data were not HLA-matched across samples.

V dropped 8 bases and J dropped 2 bases, with 5 bases sitting between them. Per the germline V gene, CDR1 is DFQATT and CDR2 is SNEGSKA (reference sequence). The CDR3 spans 10 residues. Comment on this clone: Its antigen is unidentified.

Clones were read by immunoSEQ multiplex PCR, and TCRdb kept only the in-frame ones, dropping some. The sample includes more than 30,000 clones, around two thirds of them seen just once. The sequence was obtained from a human donor in good health. V and J are TRBV20-1 and TRBJ2-3; no firm D call. The material sequenced was CD4+ T cells from blood buffy coats. DNA of the CDR3: TGCAGTTCGCACACAGATACGCAGTATTTT. This codes for CSSHTDTQYF.